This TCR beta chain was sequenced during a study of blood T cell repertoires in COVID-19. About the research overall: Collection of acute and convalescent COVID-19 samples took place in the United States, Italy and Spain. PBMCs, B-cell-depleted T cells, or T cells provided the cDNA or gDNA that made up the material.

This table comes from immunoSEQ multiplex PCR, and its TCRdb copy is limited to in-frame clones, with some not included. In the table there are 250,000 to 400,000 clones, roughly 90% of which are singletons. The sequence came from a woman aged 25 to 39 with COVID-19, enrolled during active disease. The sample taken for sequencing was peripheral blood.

CDR3: CATSRSSGSHEQYF. CDR3 DNA: TGTGCCACCAGCAGGTCTAGCGGGAGCCACGAGCAGTACTTC. V is TRBV15 and J is TRBJ2-7, with 10 bases identical to TRBD2. Per germline, CDR1 LNHNV and CDR2 YYDKDF (reference sequence). This CDR3 is 14 amino acids long. Losses at the gene ends were 3 bases for V and 5 bases for J; bases not matched to a gene: 4.